The 27 T cell receptor beta chains below all came from one sample that was sequenced in a study of T cells after yellow fever vaccination. TCRdb called the 5' RACE reads again in MiXCR, with one record for every CDR3 protein. The data contain approximately 300,000 distinct CDR3 sequences, over 8% of them singletons. The sample here was PBMCs, taken on the day of the first yellow fever vaccination. These receptors were obtained from a man aged 18 to 30 who received the YFV17D yellow fever vaccine.

In its sample, this clonotype was seen many times. The rearrangement uses TRBV5-1 and TRBJ2-3, with 9 bases fitting TRBD1. With V trimmed by 3 bases and J by 4 bases, 9 bases remained unmatched. Germline V CDR1 and CDR2: SGHRS, YFSETQ. The CDR3 runs 16 residues. The CDR3: CASSSPGQGGADTQYF. The CDR3 bases are TGCGCCAGCAGCTCCCCGGGACAGGGTGGGGCAGATACGCAGTATTTT. Full variable domain (rest looked up from reference TRBV5-1 and TRBJ2-3): KAGVTQTPRYLIKTRGQQVTLSCSPISGHRSVSWYQQTPGQGLQFLFEYFSETQRNKGNFPGRFSGRQFSNSRSEMNVSTLELGDSALYLCASSSPGQGGADTQYFGPGTRLTVL.

The rearrangement uses TRBV5-1 and TRBJ2-1, with D tentatively TRBD1 (6 bases). V lost 3 bases and J lost 8, with 9 bases in between. Germline CDR1 SGHRS, CDR2 YFSETQ. The CDR3 consists of 12 residues. The CDR3 coding sequence is TGCGCCAGCAGCTCGGGACAATATGAGCAGTTCTTC. Protein sequence: CASSSGQYEQFF.

This clonotype was seen a handful of times. This chain connects TRBV7-6 to TRBJ2-4, with 9 nucleotides matching TRBD2. The germline V gene encodes CDR1 SGHVS and CDR2 FNYEAQ. This CDR3 has 15 amino acids. V trimming: 1 base; J trimming: 8 bases; junction bases outside the gene matches: 6. DNA for the CDR3: TGTGCCAGCAGCTTAGGGCGGGGGGGACTCTACATTCAGTACTTC. It translates to CASSLGRGGLYIQYF.

The chain has TRBV28 and TRBJ1-2; 12 positions agree with TRBD1. Germline V gives CDR1 MDHEN, CDR2 SYDVKM. Trimming cost V 8 bases and J 6 bases; bases outside gene matches: 16. The length of the CDR3 is 17 residues. The CDR3 loop is CASSLPGDRGRTDGYTF. The CDR3 DNA follows: TGTGCCAGCTCACTCCCCGGGGACAGGGGGCGAACGGATGGCTACACCTTC.

This clonotype was recorded a few times. This chain connects TRBV6-1 to TRBJ2-7; 9 nucleotides align to TRBD1. With 7 bases clipped from V and 2 bases from J, the junction kept 3 bases outside the gene matches. The germline gives CDR1 MNHNS, CDR2 SASEGT. The CDR3 extends over 13 amino acids. The CDR3 is CASTRTGAYEQYF. The CDR3 DNA follows: TGTGCCAGCACCCGGACAGGGGCCTACGAGCAGTACTTC.

In this sample, this clonotype turned up a few times. The CDR3 DNA is TGTGCCAGCAGCCGGGGACAGGTCGACGAGCAGTACGTC. This codes for CASSRGQVDEQYV. The gene calls are TRBV5-4 and TRBJ2-7, with TRBD1 identical over 8 bases. There are 13 residues in the CDR3. V trimming: 4 bases; J trimming: 5 bases; junction bases outside the gene matches: 5. CDR1 and CDR2 from the germline V gene are SGHNT and YYREEE (reference sequence).

This clonotype was counted at least ten times. The rearrangement links TRBV20-1 to TRBJ2-3; unclear D gene. Germline V gives CDR1 DFQATT, CDR2 SNEGSKA (reference sequence). This CDR3 has 15 residues. The V end was cut by 0 bases, the J end by 2 bases, with 12 bases between. As DNA, the CDR3 is TGCAGTGCTAGAGACCCCCTAGAAGTCACAGATACGCAGTATTTT. As protein: CSARDPLEVTDTQYF.

The chain combines TRBV28 with TRBJ2-3; D gene uncertain. Germline-derived CDR1 and CDR2 are MDHEN and SYDVKM. V was pared by 3 bases and J by 1 base, with 11 bases between. CDR3 length: 15 residues. The CDR3 DNA reads TGTGCCAGCAGTTTTGGACCACCCCGCACAGATACGCAGTATTTT. It yields the protein CASSFGPPRTDTQYF.

This clonotype was seen more than once but under ten times. The genes are TRBV18 and TRBJ1-6, with TRBD1 identical over 8 bases. The CDR3 spans 16 residues. Losses at the gene ends were 4 bases for V and 10 bases for J; bases not matched to a gene: 12. CDR1 and CDR2 from the germline V gene are KGHSH and LQKENI. The CDR3 DNA reads TGTGCCAGCTCACTCCTGACAGGGGAGGACTCCTCACCCCTCCACTTT. Protein product: CASSLLTGEDSSPLHF.

This clonotype was seen ten or more times. The chain links TRBV7-3 to TRBJ2-2; D gene ambiguous. Deletions cut 8 bases from V and 0 bases from J, with 10 bases between. Germline V gene data show CDR1 as SGHTA and CDR2 as FQGTGA. There are 14 residues in the CDR3. The CDR3 coding sequence is TGTGCCAGCTCACCCGGGCCGAACACCGGGGAGCTGTTTTTT. Protein: CASSPGPNTGELFF.

The CDR3: CASSRTGGASGNTIYF. For the CDR3, the DNA is TGTGCCAGCAGTCGGACAGGGGGCGCGTCTGGAAACACCATATATTTT. This chain connects TRBV6-1 to TRBJ1-3; 11 positions match TRBD1. Germline V gives CDR1 MNHNS, CDR2 SASEGT. V lost 5 bases to trimming and J lost 1 base; unmatched junction nucleotides: 4. The CDR3 runs 16 residues.

The gene calls are TRBV7-2 and TRBJ2-7; D is ambiguous. V was clipped by 1 base and J by 4 bases, with 8 bases between them. This CDR3 has 13 amino acids. Germline CDR1 SGHTA, CDR2 FQGNSA. The CDR3 nucleotides are TGTGCCAGCAGCTTAGAAGGTTTATACGAGCAGTACTTC. This gives the protein CASSLEGLYEQYF. Full variable domain (rest looked up from reference TRBV7-2 and TRBJ2-7): GAGVSQSPSNKVTEKGKDVELRCDPISGHTALYWYRQSLGQGLEFLIYFQGNSAPDKSGLPSDRFSAERTGGSVSTLTIQRTQQEDSAVYLCASSLEGLYEQYFGPGTRLTVT.

The J gene is TRBJ1-1, the V gene TRBV6-5; D is unresolved. Germline CDR1 and CDR2: MNHEY and SVGAGI. The CDR3 extends over 15 amino acids. V was shortened by 3 bases and J by 5 bases, with 16 bases between the two germline ends. CDR3 sequence reads: CASSYSIGSETEAFF. The CDR3 region has the DNA TGTGCCAGCAGTTATAGCATAGGCTCGGAAACTGAAGCTTTCTTT.

The CDR3 nucleotides read TGTGCCAGCAGCCTAGCTAGCGGGGGGCTTAGCACAGATACGCAGTATTTT. It is translated as CASSLASGGLSTDTQYF. This chain uses TRBV4-2 with TRBJ2-3; 11 bases align to TRBD2. V was clipped by 4 bases and J by 0 bases; unmatched bases: 6. Germline V lookup: CDR1 LGHNA, CDR2 YNFKEQ. This CDR3 has 17 residues.

This clonotype was recorded many times. The chain links TRBV2 to TRBJ2-2; 9 nucleotides match TRBD1. V lost 5 bases to trimming and J lost 6 bases; unmatched junction nucleotides: 4. CDR1 SNHLY and CDR2 FYNNEI come from the germline V gene. This CDR3 comprises 14 residues. CDR3 in amino acids: CASSLQGAAGELFF. The DNA for the CDR3 is TGTGCCAGCAGTTTACAGGGGGCCGCCGGGGAGCTGTTTTTT.

This clonotype was picked up a small number of times. The chain is built from TRBV7-2 and TRBJ2-2; 7 nucleotides align to TRBD1. Germline V gives CDR1 SGHTA, CDR2 FQGNSA. The CDR3 covers 14 residues. The V segment lost 5 bases and the J segment 5 bases; nucleotides outside the gene matches: 5. CDR3 nucleotides: TGTGCCAGCAGCATAGGGGGCTCAACCGGGGAGCTGTTTTTT. Its translation: CASSIGGSTGELFF.

This clonotype has a handful of counts. This sequence joins TRBV23-1 and TRBJ1-4; D is possibly TRBD1 (6 bases). TRBV23-1 is an ORF; its function is uncertain. This CDR3 comprises 17 residues. Trimming left V 2 bases short and J 8 bases short, with 21 bases between. CDR3 protein: CASSQKNRVPYGEKLFF. CDR3 in DNA: TGCGCCAGCAGTCAAAAGAACAGGGTTCCCTATGGGGAAAAACTGTTTTTT.

The CDR3 DNA sequence: TGTGCCAGCAGTTACTCGGATGGGCAACCCGTGCAGTACTTC. Translating it yields CASSYSDGQPVQYF. The rearrangement uses TRBV6-2 or TRBV6-3 and TRBJ2-7, with D unclear. Germline CDR1 and CDR2: MNHEY and SVGEGT. Trimming removed 0 bases at V and 9 bases at J, with 15 bases between. The CDR3 totals 14 residues.

This clonotype was recorded a few times. The rearrangement links TRBV28 to TRBJ2-2, with 12 bases that match TRBD2. Unmatched junction bases numbered 7, after V lost 5 bases and J lost 6 bases. The CDR3 covers 16 residues. Germline loops: CDR1 MDHEN, CDR2 SYDVKM. The CDR3 nucleotides are TGTGCCAGCAGTCCTAGCGGGGGGGCCCTCGCCGGGGAGCTGTTTTTT. Translating it yields CASSPSGGALAGELFF.

In this sample, this clonotype turned up a few times. This chain connects TRBV6-2 or TRBV6-3 to TRBJ1-5; 7 bases agree with TRBD1. J was trimmed by 3 bases and V by 4 bases; bases with no gene match: 3. In germline, CDR1 is MNHEY, CDR2 SVGEGT. The CDR3 has 14 amino acids. CDR3 sequence reads: CASSWGQTNQPQHF. The CDR3 region has the DNA TGTGCCAGCAGTTGGGGACAGACCAATCAGCCCCAGCATTTT.

The chain carries TRBV15 and TRBJ2-1, with D hard to call. Germline V gives CDR1 LNHNV, CDR2 YYDKDF (reference sequence). V was cut by 0 bases and J by 8 bases, with 8 bases left in between. The length of the CDR3 is 13 residues. In DNA, the CDR3 is TGTGCCACCAGCAGAGATCTTGGAGATGAGCAGTTCTTC. Translating it yields CATSRDLGDEQFF.

The CDR3 sequence is CASSLLGFPLIYEQYF. CDR3 bases: TGTGCCAGCAGCTTACTAGGGTTCCCCCTTATATACGAGCAGTACTTC. V is TRBV7-6 and J is TRBJ2-7; no firm D call. This CDR3 is 16 amino acids long. Germline loops: CDR1 SGHVS, CDR2 FNYEAQ. V lost 2 bases to trimming and J lost 4 bases, with 18 bases between them. Based on the CDR3 plus reference TRBV7-6 and TRBJ2-7, the full variable domain is GAGVSQSPRYKVTKRGQDVALRCDPISGHVSLYWYRQALGQGPEFLTYFNYEAQQDKSGLPNDRFSAERPEGSISTLTIQRTEQRDSAMYRCASSLLGFPLIYEQYFGPGTRLTVT.

This clonotype was found a few times. The gene calls are TRBV11-2 and TRBJ2-7, with 8 bases identical to TRBD1. The CDR3 contains 16 residues. With V trimmed by 0 bases and J by 3 bases, 7 bases remained unmatched. Germline-derived CDR1 and CDR2 are SGHAT and FQNNGV. The CDR3 bases are TGTGCCAGCAGCTTAGATCCCGCAGGGGGCTACTACGAGCAGTACTTC. Residues: CASSLDPAGGYYEQYF. Complete variable domain (other parts from reference TRBV11-2 and TRBJ2-7): EAGVAQSPRYKIIEKRQSVAFWCNPISGHATLYWYQQILGQGPKLLIQFQNNGVVDDSQLPKDRFSAERLKGVDSTLKIQPAKLEDSAVYLCASSLDPAGGYYEQYFGPGTRLTVT.

The genes are TRBV20-1 and TRBJ1-2; D is unclear. Germline CDR1 reads DFQATT; CDR2 reads SNEGSKA (reference sequence). Trimming pared 3 bases from V and 4 bases from J, leaving 15 bases between. There are 14 residues in the CDR3. The CDR3 loop reads CSASIGSGSYGYTF. DNA for the CDR3: TGCAGTGCTAGTATCGGCAGCGGATCCTATGGCTACACCTTC.

The rearrangement links TRBV28 to TRBJ2-5, with 8 bases that match TRBD1. The CDR3 is 14 residues long. J was trimmed by 7 bases and V by 6 bases; bases with no gene match: 10. Germline V CDR1 and CDR2: MDHEN, SYDVKM. The CDR3 spells CASRMTGARGTQYF. DNA of the CDR3: TGTGCCAGCAGAATGACAGGGGCCCGAGGGACCCAGTACTTC.

This clonotype has a count of ten or more. V usage is TRBV18 and J usage is TRBJ2-5; 7 nucleotides match TRBD1. CDR1 KGHSH and CDR2 LQKENI come from the germline V gene. V lost 1 base to trimming and J lost 4 bases; unmatched junction nucleotides: 3. The CDR3 totals 14 residues. The chain's CDR3 is CASSPQQGSETQYF. CDR3 DNA sequence: TGTGCCAGCTCACCACAACAGGGGTCAGAGACCCAGTACTTC. The full variable domain, its missing parts supplied by reference TRBV18 and TRBJ2-5, is NAGVMQNPRHLVRRRGQEARLRCSPMKGHSHVYWYRQLPEEGLKFMVYLQKENIIDESGMPKERFSAEFPKEGPSILRIQQVVRGDSAAYFCASSPQQGSETQYFGPGTRLLVL.

This clonotype was seen ten or more times. The chain employs TRBV12-3 or TRBV12-4 and TRBJ1-5; D is ambiguous. V was pared by 7 bases and J by 10 bases, with 11 bases between. The CDR3 spans 11 residues. The CDR3 is CASINAHPQHF. The CDR3 region has the DNA TGTGCCAGCATCAATGCCCATCCCCAGCATTTT.